One sample yielded the 15 T cell receptor beta chains listed below, sequenced in a study of blood T cells in healthy people across ages. A second PCR of roughly 7 to 11 cycles used a sample-barcoded 5' primer and a J-beta primer mix. TCRdb ran MiXCR on the 5' RACE reads and lists one entry per CDR3 protein. Of over a million distinct CDR3 sequences in the sample, roughly 60% were seen once. What was sequenced was blood. Every receptor here comes from a man younger than 35 in good health.

V and J are TRBV28 and TRBJ2-5; D may be TRBD2 (6 bases). Trimming took off 8 bases at V and 3 bases at J, with 10 bases between the two ends. Germline V CDR1 and CDR2: MDHEN, SYDVKM. CDR3 length: 12 residues. DNA of the CDR3: TGTGCCAGCCCGGGAGACGAAGAGACCCAGTACTTC. Translating it yields CASPGDEETQYF.

This sequence joins TRBV25-1 and TRBJ2-7, with 10 bases identical to TRBD2. From germline, CDR1 is MGHDK and CDR2 SYGVNS. V lost 7 bases to trimming and J lost 3 bases; unmatched junction nucleotides: 3. This CDR3 is 13 amino acids long. DNA of the CDR3: TGTGCCAGCACCACTAGCGGGAACTACGAGCAGTACTTC. Translation: CASTTSGNYEQYF.

The CDR3 DNA reads as TGTGCCAGCAGTACCGGAAGACAGGACCAAGAGACCCAGTACTTC. Protein sequence: CASSTGRQDQETQYF. This chain links TRBV28 with TRBJ2-5, with D maybe TRBD1 (6 bases). From germline, CDR1 is MDHEN and CDR2 SYDVKM. Deletions cut 5 bases from V and 0 bases from J, with 13 bases between. The length of the CDR3 is 15 residues.

This rearrangement joins TRBV5-1 to TRBJ2-6, with 7 nucleotides matching TRBD1. The trim removed 5 bases at V and 8 bases at J, leaving 10 bases unmatched. In germline, CDR1 is SGHRS, CDR2 YFSETQ. The CDR3 totals 15 residues. CDR3 region: CASSWLGQETNVLTF. The DNA for the CDR3 is TGCGCCAGCAGTTGGCTCGGACAGGAGACCAACGTCCTGACTTTC.

The table lists this clonotype with many counts. The chain links TRBV5-4 to TRBJ2-1; the D is unclear. The CDR3 length is 14 residues. CDR1 and CDR2 (germline): SGHNT, YYREEE (reference sequence). Trimming took off 2 bases at V and 0 bases at J, with 6 bases between the two ends. CDR3 in DNA: TGTGCCAGCAGCTTAGAAAGCTCCTACAATGAGCAGTTCTTC. Protein sequence: CASSLESSYNEQFF.

The CDR3 nucleotides read TGCAGCGTTGATCAGGGTGGGTCCTACGAGCAGTACTTC. Encoded protein: CSVDQGGSYEQYF. The chain combines TRBV29-1 with TRBJ2-7, with D possibly being TRBD1 (5 bases). This CDR3 region has 13 residues. Germline CDR1 and CDR2: SQVTM and ANQGSEA. V lost 3 bases to trimming and J lost 1 base, with 10 bases between them.

The rearrangement joins TRBV12-3 or TRBV12-4 to TRBJ2-3; D not resolved. CDR3 length equals 15 residues. V lost 7 bases, J lost 0 bases, and 14 bases lay in between. CDR3: CASTPGRASTDTQYF. CDR3 nucleotide sequence: TGTGCCAGCACCCCTGGGCGAGCTAGCACAGATACGCAGTATTTT.

The J gene is TRBJ2-2, the V gene TRBV6-2 or TRBV6-3, with 9 bases aligning to TRBD2. The V gene's germline CDR1 is MNHEY and CDR2 SVGEGT. This CDR3 is 16 amino acids long. V was clipped by 5 bases and J by 0 bases; unmatched bases: 4. CDR3 protein: CASSRSGGANTGELFF. The CDR3 region has the DNA TGTGCCAGCAGTCGTAGCGGGGGCGCGAACACCGGGGAGCTGTTTTTT.

This clonotype was counted a few times. An end of the junction differs from the germline gene, which may be a read error. V is TRBV7-2 and J is TRBJ1-2; D is unclear. The V gene's germline CDR1 is SGHTA and CDR2 FQGNSA. The CDR3 is 14 residues long. DNA for the CDR3: TGTGCCAGCAGCTTAGACGGGGAGGACTATGTCTACACCTTC. This gives the protein CASSLDGEDYVYTF.

The chain employs TRBV21-1 and TRBJ2-3; the D call TRBD2 from the table was never checked on the DNA. TRBV21-1 is a pseudogene. The CDR3 runs 19 residues. The CDR3 protein is CASSKEEGATSGYTDTQYF. CDR3 nucleotide sequence: TGTGCCAGCAGCAAAGAGGAGGGGGCCACTAGCGGATACACAGATACGCAGTATTTT.

The DNA for the CDR3 is TGTGCCAGTACTAACCGGGACGGACACACAGATACGCAGTATTTT. It encodes CASTNRDGHTDTQYF. This rearrangement joins TRBV2 to TRBJ2-3; perhaps D is TRBD1 or TRBD2 (5 bases each). The CDR3 length is 15 residues. Between the trimmed V and J ends, which lost 9 bases and 2 bases, there was a span of 18 bases. Per germline, CDR1 SNHLY and CDR2 FYNNEI.

This chain joins TRBV2 and TRBJ2-4; weak D call: TRBD2 (5 bases). Germline V gene sequence: CDR1 SNHLY, CDR2 FYNNEI. V was clipped by 9 bases and J by 1 base, with 19 bases between them. The CDR3 extends over 16 amino acids. The CDR3 DNA sequence: TGTGCCAGTAGCCGACTACACAGTGGGGCCAAAAACATTCAGTACTTC. This sequence encodes CASSRLHSGAKNIQYF.

V usage is TRBV6-2 or TRBV6-3 and J usage is TRBJ2-5; 9 bases are a match to TRBD1. CDR1 and CDR2 (germline): MNHEY, SVGEGT. J gave up 2 bases and V 6 bases, and 7 bases lay outside the gene matches. This CDR3 region has 15 residues. The CDR3 sequence is CASRQDRGVQETQYF. The CDR3 DNA sequence: TGTGCCAGCAGACAGGACAGGGGTGTGCAAGAGACCCAGTACTTC.

CDR3 residues: CSAGGLAGGSIQYF. In DNA form, the CDR3 reads TGCAGTGCGGGAGGCCTAGCGGGAGGTAGCATTCAGTACTTC. The rearrangement links TRBV20-1 to TRBJ2-7, with TRBD2 matching 11 bases. The end of the DNA aligns better with TRBJ2-4, so the J call may be wrong. The CDR3 has 14 amino acids. Germline CDR1 DFQATT, CDR2 SNEGSKA (reference sequence).

The rearrangement joins TRBV5-5 to TRBJ2-5; 7 nucleotides agree with TRBD2. Trimming took 3 bases from V and 5 from J; bases not matched to a gene: 16. The length of the CDR3 is 17 residues. CDR1 SGHKS and CDR2 YYEKEE come from the germline V gene (reference sequence). The DNA for the CDR3 is TGTGCCAGCAGCTCCCACGTGGCGGGAGAAGGTTTGGAGACCCAGTACTTC. It is translated as CASSSHVAGEGLETQYF.